This T cell receptor (beta chain) was observed in a study of shared clonotypes between healthy human individuals. Here immunoSEQ multiplex PCR was the method, and the copy in TCRdb shows in-frame clones only, minus some. The top ten hold 1.4% of the sample, which has 950,000 to 1,300,000 clones, 65% to 80% seen once. General observations from the study: At large depth, rarefaction still showed sorted-subset sequencing to be incomplete. A handful of donors shared about 5% of their naive CD4 clonotypes.

Per germline, CDR1 SGHAT and CDR2 FQNNGV. V gave up 5 bases and J gave up 4 bases, with 14 bases separating them. The CDR3 consists of 14 residues. Notes on this clone: Its antigen remains unidentified.

The sequencing input was memory CD4+ T cells sorted from blood. Described subset: CD45RA-negative fraction. The receptor's source is a young man in good health. The chain combines TRBV11-2 with TRBJ1-2, with unresolved D. The CDR3 region has the DNA TGTGCCAGCAGCACCTCAAAGGGTGGCTATGGCTACACCTTC. Translating gives CASSTSKGGYGYTF.